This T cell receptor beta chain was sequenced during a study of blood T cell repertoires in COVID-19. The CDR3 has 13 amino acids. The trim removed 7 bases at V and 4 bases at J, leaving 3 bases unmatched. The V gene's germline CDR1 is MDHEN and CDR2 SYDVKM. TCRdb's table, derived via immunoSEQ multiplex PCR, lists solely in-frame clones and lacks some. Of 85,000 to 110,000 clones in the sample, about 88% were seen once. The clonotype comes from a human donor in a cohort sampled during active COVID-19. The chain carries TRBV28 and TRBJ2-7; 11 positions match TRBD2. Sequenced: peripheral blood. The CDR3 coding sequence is TGTGCCAGCACCGGGACTAGCGGATACGAGCAGTACTTC. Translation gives CASTGTSGYEQYF.